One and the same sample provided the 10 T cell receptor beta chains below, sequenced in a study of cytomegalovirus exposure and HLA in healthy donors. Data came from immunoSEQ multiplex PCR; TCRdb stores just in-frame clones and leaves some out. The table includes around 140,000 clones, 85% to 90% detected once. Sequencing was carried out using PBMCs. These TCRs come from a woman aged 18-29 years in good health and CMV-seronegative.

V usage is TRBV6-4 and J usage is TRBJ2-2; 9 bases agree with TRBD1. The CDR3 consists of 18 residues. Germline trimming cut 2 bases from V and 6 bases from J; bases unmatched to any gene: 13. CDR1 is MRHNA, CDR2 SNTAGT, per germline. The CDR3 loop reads CASSDGGAQGAVPGELFF. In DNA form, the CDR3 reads TGTGCCAGCAGTGACGGCGGGGCACAGGGGGCTGTTCCCGGGGAGCTGTTTTTT.

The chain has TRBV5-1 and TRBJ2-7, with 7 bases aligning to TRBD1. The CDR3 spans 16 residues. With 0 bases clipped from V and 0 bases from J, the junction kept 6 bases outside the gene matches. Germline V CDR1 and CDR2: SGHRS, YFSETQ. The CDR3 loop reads CASSLVGQAISYEQYF. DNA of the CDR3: TGCGCCAGCAGCTTGGTTGGACAGGCAATCTCCTACGAGCAGTACTTC.

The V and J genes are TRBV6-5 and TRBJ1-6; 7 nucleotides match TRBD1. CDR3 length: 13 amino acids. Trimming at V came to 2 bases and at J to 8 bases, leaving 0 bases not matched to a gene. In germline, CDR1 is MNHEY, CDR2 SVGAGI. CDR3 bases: TGTGCCAGCAGTTACGGGACAGATTCACCCCTCCACTTT. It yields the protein CASSYGTDSPLHF.

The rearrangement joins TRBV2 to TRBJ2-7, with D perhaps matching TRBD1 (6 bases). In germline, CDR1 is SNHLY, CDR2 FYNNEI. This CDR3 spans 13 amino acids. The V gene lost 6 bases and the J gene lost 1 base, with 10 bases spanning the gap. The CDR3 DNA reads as TGTGCCAGCAGGATTGACAGGTCCTACGAGCAGTACTTC. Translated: CASRIDRSYEQYF.

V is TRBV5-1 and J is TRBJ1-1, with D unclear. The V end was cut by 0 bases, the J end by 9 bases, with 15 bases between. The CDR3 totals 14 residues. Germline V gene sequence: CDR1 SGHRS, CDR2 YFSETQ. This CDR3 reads CASSLAYGEGKAFF. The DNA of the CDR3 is TGCGCCAGCAGCTTGGCATACGGGGAGGGAAAAGCTTTCTTT.

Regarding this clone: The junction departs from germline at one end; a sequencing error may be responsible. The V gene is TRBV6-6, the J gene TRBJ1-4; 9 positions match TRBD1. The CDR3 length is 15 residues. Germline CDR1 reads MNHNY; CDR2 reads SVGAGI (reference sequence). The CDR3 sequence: CASSDSGTGYEKLFF. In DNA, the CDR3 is TGTGCCAGCAGTGACTCCGGGACAGGGTATGAAAAACTGTTTTTT.

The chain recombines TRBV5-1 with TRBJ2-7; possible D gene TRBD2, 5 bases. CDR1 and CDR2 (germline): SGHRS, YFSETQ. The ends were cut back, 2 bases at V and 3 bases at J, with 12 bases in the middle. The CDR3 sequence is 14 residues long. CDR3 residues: CASSFLARDYEQYF. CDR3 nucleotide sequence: TGCGCCAGCAGCTTCCTCGCGAGGGACTACGAGCAGTACTTC.

CDR3 nucleotide sequence: TGTGCCAGCAGCTTAAGACATTTGACAGAAGCTTTCTTT. This encodes CASSLRHLTEAFF. This chain links TRBV5-5 with TRBJ1-1; D gene unclear. The CDR3 spans 13 residues. CDR1 and CDR2 (germline): SGHKS, YYEKEE (reference sequence). The V end was cut by 2 bases, the J end by 8 bases, with 13 bases between.

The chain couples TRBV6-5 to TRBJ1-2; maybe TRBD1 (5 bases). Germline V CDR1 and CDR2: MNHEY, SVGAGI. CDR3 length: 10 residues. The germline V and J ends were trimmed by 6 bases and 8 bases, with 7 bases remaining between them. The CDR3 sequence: CASRGLGYTF. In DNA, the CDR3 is TGTGCCAGCAGGGGACTGGGCTACACCTTC.

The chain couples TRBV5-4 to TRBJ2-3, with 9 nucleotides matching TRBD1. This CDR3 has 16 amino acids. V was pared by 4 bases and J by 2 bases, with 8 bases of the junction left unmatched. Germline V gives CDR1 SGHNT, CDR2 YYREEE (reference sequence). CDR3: CASSHKTGGYTDTQYF. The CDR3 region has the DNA TGTGCCAGCAGCCATAAAACAGGGGGCTACACAGATACGCAGTATTTT.